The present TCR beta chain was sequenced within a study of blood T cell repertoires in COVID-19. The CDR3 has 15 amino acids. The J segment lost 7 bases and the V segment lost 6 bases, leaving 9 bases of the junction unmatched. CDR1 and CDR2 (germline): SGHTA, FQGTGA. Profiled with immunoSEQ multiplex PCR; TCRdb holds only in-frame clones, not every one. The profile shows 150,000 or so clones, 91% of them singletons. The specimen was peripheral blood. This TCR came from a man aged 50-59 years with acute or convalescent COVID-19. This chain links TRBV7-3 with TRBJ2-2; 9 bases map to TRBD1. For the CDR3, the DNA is TGTGCCAGCAGTCCCGGGACAGGGAATTTCGGGGAGCTGTTTTTT. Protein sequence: CASSPGTGNFGELFF.